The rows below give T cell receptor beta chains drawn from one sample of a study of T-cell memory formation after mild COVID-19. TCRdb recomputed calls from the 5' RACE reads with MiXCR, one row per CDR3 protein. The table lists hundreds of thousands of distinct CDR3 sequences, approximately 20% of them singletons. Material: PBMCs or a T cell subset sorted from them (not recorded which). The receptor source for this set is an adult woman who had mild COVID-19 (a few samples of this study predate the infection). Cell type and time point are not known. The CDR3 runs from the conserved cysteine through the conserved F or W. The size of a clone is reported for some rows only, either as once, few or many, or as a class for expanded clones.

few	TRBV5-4	CASSLRGRLAGGYYNEQFF
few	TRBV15	CATSTLSRLGPNEQFF
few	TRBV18	CASSAYPGGSGETQYF
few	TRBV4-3	CASSQGVGRGNEQFF
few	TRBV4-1	CASSQDRGPSYEQYF
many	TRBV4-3	CASSQDLSSARGGELFF
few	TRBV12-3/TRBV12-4	CASSFGGRYEQYF
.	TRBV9	CASSVEASPKYNEQFF
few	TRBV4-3	CASSQIVGAAQAFF
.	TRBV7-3	CASSQSARGNTEAFF